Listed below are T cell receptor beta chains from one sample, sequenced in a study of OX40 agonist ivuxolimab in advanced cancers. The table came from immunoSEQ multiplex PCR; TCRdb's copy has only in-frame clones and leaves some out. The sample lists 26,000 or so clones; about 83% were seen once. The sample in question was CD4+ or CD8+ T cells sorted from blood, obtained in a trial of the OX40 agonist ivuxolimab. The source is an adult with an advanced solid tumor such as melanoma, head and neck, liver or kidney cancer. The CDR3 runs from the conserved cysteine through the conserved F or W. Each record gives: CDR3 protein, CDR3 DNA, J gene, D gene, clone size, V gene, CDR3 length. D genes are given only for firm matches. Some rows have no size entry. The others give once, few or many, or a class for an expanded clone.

CDR3: CASSRNRDPLWTDTQYF
DNA: TGTGCCAGCAGCCGAAACAGGGACCCCCTTTGGACAGATACGCAGTATTTT
J: TRBJ2-3
D: -
size: -
V: TRBV7-4
length: 17

CDR3: CASSPTSGAGTDTQYF
DNA: TGTGCCAGCAGCCCGACTAGCGGGGCGGGCACAGATACGCAGTATTTT
J: TRBJ2-3
D: TRBD2
size: -
V: TRBV7-9
length: 16

CDR3: CSVTGLAYNEQFF
DNA: TGCAGCGTCACGGGACTAGCCTACAATGAGCAGTTCTTC
J: TRBJ2-1
D: TRBD2
size: -
V: TRBV29-1
length: 13

CDR3: CASSQGGGARLYEQFF
DNA: TGCGCCAGCAGCCAAGGAGGAGGGGCGCGATTATATGAGCAGTTCTTC
J: TRBJ2-1
D: -
size: -
V: TRBV4-1
length: 16

CDR3: CASSLGGRERNEQFF
DNA: TGTGCCAGCAGCTTAGGCGGGAGGGAACGCAATGAGCAGTTCTTC
J: TRBJ2-1
D: TRBD2
size: -
V: TRBV5-5
length: 15

CDR3: CARGLAGGKSYEQYF
DNA: TGTGCCAGGGGACTAGCGGGAGGCAAGTCCTACGAGCAGTACTTC
J: TRBJ2-7
D: TRBD2
size: -
V: TRBV5-6
length: 15

CDR3: CSVVKREGLNEQYF
DNA: TGCAGCGTTGTAAAGCGGGAGGGCCTCAACGAGCAGTACTTC
J: TRBJ2-7
D: TRBD2
size: -
V: TRBV29-1
length: 14

CDR3: CASSPLEAGIQPQHF
DNA: TGTGCCAGCAGTCCCCTGGAGGCCGGCATCCAGCCCCAGCATTTT
J: TRBJ1-5
D: -
size: -
V: TRBV28
length: 15

CDR3: CASSPLAGVRNEQFF
DNA: TGTGCCAGCAGCCCTCTAGCGGGAGTGCGAAATGAGCAGTTCTTC
J: TRBJ2-1
D: TRBD2
size: -
V: TRBV27
length: 15

CDR3: CASSQEAGTYNEQFF
DNA: TGTGCCAGCAGCCAAGAGGCCGGTACTTACAATGAGCAGTTCTTC
J: TRBJ2-1
D: -
size: -
V: TRBV4-2
length: 15

CDR3: CASSPGAGAWDEQYF
DNA: TGTGCCAGCTCTCCGGGGGCGGGAGCCTGGGACGAGCAGTACTTC
J: TRBJ2-7
D: -
size: -
V: TRBV27
length: 15

CDR3: CASSLGNRGISTDTQYF
DNA: TGTGCCAGCAGTTTAGGCAATCGAGGGATTAGCACAGATACGCAGTATTTT
J: TRBJ2-3
D: -
size: -
V: TRBV28
length: 17

CDR3: CASSGGQESGNTIYF
DNA: TGTGCCAGCAGTGGGGGACAGGAGTCTGGAAACACCATATATTTT
J: TRBJ1-3
D: TRBD1
size: few
V: TRBV25-1
length: 15

CDR3: CASSHGQGALNYGYTF
DNA: TGCGCCAGCAGCCACGGACAGGGGGCATTGAACTATGGCTACACCTTC
J: TRBJ1-2
D: TRBD1
size: -
V: TRBV4-1
length: 16

CDR3: CASSRAGVGGNTIYF
DNA: TGCGCCAGCAGCCGAGCGGGAGTAGGAGGAAACACCATATATTTT
J: TRBJ1-3
D: -
size: -
V: TRBV5-1
length: 15

CDR3: CASSWDGLAVREKYF
DNA: TGTGCCAGCAGCTGGGACGGACTAGCGGTCCGGGAAAAGTACTTC
J: TRBJ2-7
D: TRBD2
size: -
V: TRBV11-1
length: 15

CDR3: CASRPEREAYSTDTQYF
DNA: TGTGCCAGCAGACCAGAGCGGGAGGCTTATAGCACAGATACGCAGTATTTT
J: TRBJ2-3
D: TRBD2
size: -
V: TRBV28
length: 17

CDR3: CASSKESSYNEQFF
DNA: TGTGCCAGCAGCAAGGAGAGCTCCTACAATGAGCAGTTCTTC
J: TRBJ2-1
D: -
size: -
V: TRBV6-1
length: 14

CDR3: CASSFNSGNTIYF
DNA: TGTGCCAGCAGCTTTAACTCTGGAAACACCATATATTTT
J: TRBJ1-3
D: -
size: -
V: TRBV5-8
length: 13

CDR3: CASSNQPSGRAETQYF
DNA: TGCGCCAGCAGCAACCAACCTAGCGGGAGGGCCGAGACCCAGTACTTC
J: TRBJ2-5
D: TRBD2
size: -
V: TRBV5-1
length: 16

CDR3: CASRTGTGGNSPLHF
DNA: TGTGCCAGCAGAACCGGGACAGGGGGCAATTCACCCCTCCACTTT
J: TRBJ1-6
D: TRBD1
size: -
V: TRBV27
length: 15

CDR3: CASSLGTSGSMDEQFF
DNA: TGTGCCAGCAGTTTAGGTACTAGCGGGAGCATGGATGAGCAGTTCTTC
J: TRBJ2-1
D: TRBD2
size: -
V: TRBV27
length: 16

CDR3: CASSLTSGSYEQYF
DNA: TGTGCCAGCAGCCTGACTAGCGGGAGTTACGAGCAGTACTTC
J: TRBJ2-7
D: TRBD2
size: -
V: TRBV7-2
length: 14

CDR3: CASSPGTSGFPGELFF
DNA: TGTGCCAGCAGCCCTGGGACTAGCGGGTTCCCCGGGGAGCTGTTTTTT
J: TRBJ2-2
D: TRBD2
size: -
V: TRBV9
length: 16

CDR3: CASSYRDSATDTQYF
DNA: TGCGCCAGCAGCTACCGGGACAGCGCCACAGATACGCAGTATTTT
J: TRBJ2-3
D: TRBD1
size: -
V: TRBV5-1
length: 15

CDR3: CASSIDPGGNGYTF
DNA: TGTGCCAGTAGTATTGATCCAGGGGGAAATGGCTACACCTTC
J: TRBJ1-2
D: TRBD1
size: once
V: TRBV19
length: 14

CDR3: CASSHSAFSYEQYF
DNA: TGTGCCAGCAGCCATAGCGCATTCTCCTACGAGCAGTACTTC
J: TRBJ2-7
D: -
size: -
V: TRBV7-2
length: 14

CDR3: CAWSGAAGLDTQYF
DNA: TGTGCCTGGAGTGGCGCAGCGGGATTGGATACGCAGTATTTT
J: TRBJ2-3
D: TRBD2
size: once
V: TRBV30
length: 14

CDR3: CASSLRSSGSFNEQFF
DNA: TGCGCCAGCAGCTTGCGGTCGAGCGGGAGTTTCAATGAGCAGTTCTTC
J: TRBJ2-1
D: TRBD2
size: -
V: TRBV5-1
length: 16

CDR3: CASSFPPDGDTGELFF
DNA: TGTGCCAGCAGCTTCCCCCCTGACGGAGACACCGGGGAGCTGTTTTTT
J: TRBJ2-2
D: -
size: -
V: TRBV7-9
length: 16

CDR3: CASSGFTGANSGANVLTF
DNA: TGTGCCAGCTCAGGGTTCACAGGGGCTAACTCTGGGGCCAACGTCCTGACTTTC
J: TRBJ2-6
D: TRBD1
size: -
V: TRBV18
length: 18

CDR3: CASSLGTGYGYTF
DNA: TGTGCCAGCAGCTTAGGGACAGGCTATGGCTACACCTTC
J: TRBJ1-2
D: TRBD1
size: -
V: TRBV7-6
length: 13

CDR3: CASSRQGAVINEQFF
DNA: TGTGCCAGCAGCCGACAGGGGGCGGTGATCAATGAGCAGTTCTTC
J: TRBJ2-1
D: TRBD1
size: -
V: TRBV7-6
length: 15

CDR3: CASSLKASGPYNEQFF
DNA: TGTGCCAGCAGCTTAAAGGCTAGCGGGCCTTACAATGAGCAGTTCTTC
J: TRBJ2-1
D: TRBD2
size: -
V: TRBV11-3
length: 16

CDR3: CASSLAGGNTEAFF
DNA: TGTGCCAGCAGCTTGGCGGGGGGAAACACTGAAGCTTTCTTT
J: TRBJ1-1
D: -
size: -
V: TRBV5-8
length: 14

CDR3: CASREMTNYGYTF
DNA: TGTGCCTCCCGTGAGATGACTAACTATGGCTACACCTTC
J: TRBJ1-2
D: -
size: -
V: TRBV9
length: 13

CDR3: CAWSLLSRTEKLFF
DNA: TGTGCCTGGAGTCTACTGAGTAGGACCGAAAAACTGTTTTTT
J: TRBJ1-4
D: -
size: -
V: TRBV30
length: 14

CDR3: CASSPGLVPYNEQFF
DNA: TGCGCCAGCAGCCCCGGACTAGTCCCCTACAATGAGCAGTTCTTC
J: TRBJ2-1
D: TRBD2
size: -
V: TRBV4-1
length: 15

CDR3: CATSRDRDSYEQYF
DNA: TGTGCCACCAGCAGAGACAGGGATTCCTACGAGCAGTACTTC
J: TRBJ2-7
D: -
size: -
V: TRBV15
length: 14

CDR3: CASSFQGALTDTQYF
DNA: TGTGCCAGCAGCTTCCAGGGGGCGCTGACAGATACGCAGTATTTT
J: TRBJ2-3
D: TRBD1
size: -
V: TRBV7-9
length: 15

CDR3: CASHPPGLGTGELFF
DNA: TGTGCCAGTCACCCACCGGGACTGGGCACCGGGGAGCTGTTTTTT
J: TRBJ2-2
D: -
size: -
V: TRBV19
length: 15

CDR3: CASSSKDNEQFF
DNA: TGTGCCAGCAGCTCGAAGGACAATGAGCAGTTCTTC
J: TRBJ2-1
D: -
size: -
V: TRBV7-2
length: 12

CDR3: CASSGWTSGRWQETQYF
DNA: TGTGCCAGCAGTGGTTGGACTAGCGGGAGGTGGCAAGAGACCCAGTACTTC
J: TRBJ2-5
D: TRBD2
size: -
V: TRBV28
length: 17

CDR3: CSLFEGGVREQFF
DNA: TGCAGCTTGTTCGAAGGGGGGGTTCGTGAGCAGTTCTTC
J: TRBJ2-1
D: -
size: -
V: TRBV29-1
length: 13

CDR3: CASSSNTRKETQYF
DNA: TGTGCCAGCAGCTCAAACACGAGGAAAGAGACCCAGTACTTC
J: TRBJ2-5
D: -
size: -
V: TRBV7-9
length: 14

CDR3: CAISDPGGYEQYF
DNA: TGTGCCATCAGTGACCCGGGGGGCTACGAGCAGTACTTC
J: TRBJ2-7
D: TRBD2
size: -
V: TRBV10-3
length: 13

CDR3: CACLRGGNTEAFF
DNA: TGTGCCTGTTTGAGGGGGGGTAACACTGAAGCTTTCTTT
J: TRBJ1-1
D: -
size: -
V: TRBV30
length: 13

CDR3: CASSYSSSGANVLTF
DNA: TGTGCCAGCAGTTACTCGAGCTCTGGGGCCAACGTCCTGACTTTC
J: TRBJ2-6
D: -
size: -
V: TRBV6-5
length: 15

CDR3: CASSIRTPSTDTQYF
DNA: TGCGCCAGCAGCATAAGGACACCCAGCACAGATACGCAGTATTTT
J: TRBJ2-3
D: -
size: -
V: TRBV5-1
length: 15

CDR3: CASSFTGTGGNTIYF
DNA: TGTGCCAGCAGCTTCACAGGGACGGGAGGAAACACCATATATTTT
J: TRBJ1-3
D: -
size: -
V: TRBV9
length: 15

CDR3: CASSLGPGNQPQHF
DNA: TGTGCCAGCAGCTTGGGACCGGGCAATCAGCCCCAGCATTTT
J: TRBJ1-5
D: -
size: few
V: TRBV5-6
length: 14

CDR3: CASSIGTGSTEAFF
DNA: TGTGCCAGTAGTATAGGAACAGGGAGCACTGAAGCTTTCTTT
J: TRBJ1-1
D: -
size: few
V: TRBV19
length: 14

CDR3: CASSLVGGSRNEQFF
DNA: TGTGCCAGCAGCTTAGTGGGCGGGAGTAGGAATGAGCAGTTCTTC
J: TRBJ2-1
D: TRBD2
size: -
V: TRBV7-8
length: 15

CDR3: CASSHGTGNIQYF
DNA: TGTGCCAGCAGCCACGGGACGGGAAACATTCAGTACTTC
J: TRBJ2-4
D: -
size: -
V: TRBV4-2
length: 13